The following is a TCR beta chain sequence with its context. The antigen remains unidentified. Sorted subsets were amplified in replicate PCRs using about 210 ng DNA, 30,000 to 35,000 T cell genomes. In the original workflow: ImmunoSEQ junction-only sequences lacked quality scores, so their filtering differed. Produced via immunoSEQ multiplex PCR; TCRdb's table is partial and in-frame only. D and trimming were read from the DNA, whereas the V and J calls and clone size are those reported in that table. The sample lists around 720,000 clones; 73% were seen once. This entry belongs to a study of shared clonotypes between healthy human individuals. Study conclusions and caveats: Among several donors, roughly 5% of naive CD4 clonotypes were found in common.

Between the trimmed V and J ends, which lost 5 bases and 0 bases, there was a span of 12 bases. Looked up from germline, CDR1 is SGHNT and CDR2 is YENEEA. The CDR3 contains 15 residues. Sequences were obtained from memory CD4+ T cells sorted from blood. Sample subset: CD45RA-negative fraction. This rearrangement joins TRBV11-3 to TRBJ2-3; D is undetermined. The sequence derives from a woman aged 25-40 years in good health. CDR3 amino acids: CASSPTPASTDTQYF. The CDR3 nucleotides read TGTGCCAGCAGCCCGACCCCAGCGAGCACAGATACGCAGTATTTT.